The entry below describes one T cell receptor (beta chain). Its specificity is unknown. The data are from a study of cytomegalovirus exposure and HLA in healthy donors. Broader study findings: A link between a missense DCLRE1C variant and TCR beta V- and J-gene trimming emerged from a later analysis. Usually a TCR sequence was rare, but some public TCRs were found in many donors.

This CDR3 region has 14 residues. The V and J ends lost 4 bases and 3 bases, in that order; junction bases with no gene match: 6. CDR1 and CDR2 from the germline V gene are SGHDT and YYEEEE. A multiplex PCR was run with 60 Vbeta primers and 13 Jbeta primers. Measured with immunoSEQ multiplex PCR; TCRdb has only the in-frame clones, and not every one. Of 100,000 to 150,000 clones listed, around 79% are singletons. Though probably carrying unrecorded immune exposures, donors were nominally healthy at sampling. This TCR was recovered from a woman aged 35 to 49 in good health and CMV-seronegative. Sequences were obtained from PBMCs. V and J are TRBV5-6 and TRBJ1-1, with 7 bases aligning to TRBD1. For the CDR3, the DNA is TGTGCCAGCAGCCCGGACAGGAGGGACACTGAAGCTTTCTTT. Amino acid sequence: CASSPDRRDTEAFF.